This T cell receptor (beta chain) was obtained from a study of CD8+ T cells in alopecia areata. This CDR3 has 15 residues. Germline V lookup: CDR1 SGHRS, CDR2 YFSETQ. Trimming left V 3 bases short and J 0 bases short, with 13 bases between. RNA was isolated and reverse transcribed to cDNA, the sequencing template. TCRdb's table, derived via immunoSEQ multiplex PCR, lists solely in-frame clones and lacks some. This repertoire shows 5,700 or so clones, around three fifths found once; its top ten account for over 9%. Peripheral blood and lesional scalp punch biopsies came from alopecia areata patients. Specimen: skin, collected at week 0. This chain joins TRBV5-1 and TRBJ2-7, with D perhaps given as TRBD1 or TRBD2 (5 bases each). This receptor was taken from a human donor with alopecia areata. DNA of the CDR3: TGCGCCAGCAGCTACGGGACGCCAAACTCCTACGAGCAGTACTTC. Translated, it gives CASSYGTPNSYEQYF.